This T cell receptor beta chain was recorded in a study of CD8+ T cells in alopecia areata. The germline V gene has CDR1 SNHLY and CDR2 FYNNEI. Trimming cost V 5 bases and J 4 bases, with 12 bases left between them. The CDR3 totals 14 residues. Extracted RNA was reverse transcribed into cDNA, the sequencing template. The method was immunoSEQ multiplex PCR; TCRdb's version includes in-frame clones alone and lacks a portion of them. The sample includes approximately 100,000 clones, about nine tenths of them seen just once. Stated treatment: oral pan-JAK inhibitor, 5-10 mg twice daily. The J gene is TRBJ2-1, the V gene TRBV2; D may be TRBD2 (7 bases). This specimen consisted of CD8+ T cells sorted from blood, obtained at week 34, from a patient treated with tofacitinib. The clonotype originates from a human donor with alopecia areata. CDR3 sequence reads: CASSMGGRYNEQFF. The CDR3 bases are TGTGCCAGCAGTATGGGGGGGCGGTACAATGAGCAGTTCTTC. The full variable domain, with the rest looked up from reference TRBV2 and TRBJ2-1, is EPEVTQTPSHQVTQMGQEVILRCVPISNHLYFYWYRQILGQKVEFLVSFYNNEISEKSEIFDDQFSVERPDGSNFTLKIRSTKLEDSAMYFCASSMGGRYNEQFFGPGTRLTVL.